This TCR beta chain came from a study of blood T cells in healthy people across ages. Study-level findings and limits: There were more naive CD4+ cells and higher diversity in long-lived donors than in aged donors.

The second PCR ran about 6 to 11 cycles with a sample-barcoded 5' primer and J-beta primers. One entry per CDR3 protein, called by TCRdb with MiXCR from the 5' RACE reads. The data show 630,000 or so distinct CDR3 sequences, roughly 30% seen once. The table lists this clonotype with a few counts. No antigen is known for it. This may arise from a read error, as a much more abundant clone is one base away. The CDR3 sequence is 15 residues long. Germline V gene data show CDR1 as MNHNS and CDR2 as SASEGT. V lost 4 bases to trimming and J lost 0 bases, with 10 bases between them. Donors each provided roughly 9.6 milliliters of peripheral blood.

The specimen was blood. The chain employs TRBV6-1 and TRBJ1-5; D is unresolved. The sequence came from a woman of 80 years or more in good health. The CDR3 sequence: CASSGGLYSNQPQHF. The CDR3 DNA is TGTGCCAGCAGTGGTGGACTGTATAGCAATCAGCCCCAGCATTTT.